This T cell receptor beta chain comes out of a study of blood T cell repertoires in COVID-19. Study-wide context: T cells, B-cell-depleted T cells, or PBMCs provided the cDNA or gDNA that served as material.

Assay used: immunoSEQ multiplex PCR; TCRdb lists only in-frame clones, some missing. The sample contains over 150,000 clones, 80% to 90% of which appear only once. The J segment lost 2 bases and the V segment lost 3 bases, leaving 7 bases of the junction unmatched. From germline, CDR1 is MDHEN and CDR2 SYDVKM. The CDR3 sequence is 16 residues long. The TCR originated in a woman in her late teens or twenties who had recovered from COVID-19. The specimen was PBMCs or T cells enriched from blood (not recorded which). The chain is built from TRBV28 and TRBJ2-3; 8 bases match TRBD2. DNA for the CDR3: TGTGCCAGCAGTTTCCAGACTAGCGCCATCACAGATACGCAGTATTTT. The encoded protein is CASSFQTSAITDTQYF.